This section outlines one TCR beta chain sequence together with its context. How the authors handled the data: The assay estimated nucleated cells by amplifying reference gene primers. The data were produced by immunoSEQ multiplex PCR, yet TCRdb's version contains in-frame clones alone and is incomplete. For V, J and clone size, that table is used; D and trimming come from the DNA. Seen here are about 180,000 clones, over 75% observed once, and the top ten hold roughly 11%. The entry originates in a study of blood T cell repertoires in COVID-19. Study-level background: Collection of acute and convalescent COVID-19 samples took place in the United States, Italy and Spain. T cells, B-cell-depleted T cells, or PBMCs supplied cDNA or gDNA.

With 4 bases removed from V and 4 bases from J, the gap between germline ends came to 10 bases. The CDR3 is 13 amino acids. Germline CDR1 MGHRA, CDR2 YSYEKL. This chain uses TRBV4-1 with TRBJ1-2; D perhaps matches TRBD1 (5 bases). Sequenced input: peripheral blood. The TCR was taken from a human donor with active or convalescent COVID-19. The donor label of this sample is uncertain. The CDR3 protein is CASSLADSYGYTF. CDR3 nucleotides: TGCGCCAGCAGCCTTGCCGACAGCTATGGCTACACCTTC.